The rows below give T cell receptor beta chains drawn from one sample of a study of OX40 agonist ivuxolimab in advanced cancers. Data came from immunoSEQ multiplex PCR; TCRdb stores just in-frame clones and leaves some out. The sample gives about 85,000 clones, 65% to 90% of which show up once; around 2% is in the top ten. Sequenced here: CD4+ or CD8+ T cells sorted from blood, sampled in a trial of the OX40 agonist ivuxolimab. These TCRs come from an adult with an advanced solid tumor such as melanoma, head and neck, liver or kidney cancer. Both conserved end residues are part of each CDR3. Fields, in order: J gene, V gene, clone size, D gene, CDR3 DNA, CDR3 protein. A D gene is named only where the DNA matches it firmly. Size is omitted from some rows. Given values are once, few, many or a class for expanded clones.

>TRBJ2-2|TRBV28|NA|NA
TGTGCCAGCAATTCGGAGCGAGGGTTTAGCACCGGGGAGCTGTTTTTT
CASNSERGFSTGELFF
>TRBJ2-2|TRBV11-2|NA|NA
TGTGCCAGCAGCTTAGCCTGGAACACCGGGGAGCTGTTTTTT
CASSLAWNTGELFF
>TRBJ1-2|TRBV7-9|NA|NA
TGTGCCAGCAGCTTCGACTATGGCTACACCTTC
CASSFDYGYTF
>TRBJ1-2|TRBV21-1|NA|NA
TGTGCCAGCAGCGCGTCGCAGGGCTCGTACTATGGCTACACCTTC
CASSASQGSYYGYTF
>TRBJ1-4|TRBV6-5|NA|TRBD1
TGTGCCAGCAGTTCCCTCAGGGGGACTAATGAAAAACTGTTTTTT
CASSSLRGTNEKLFF
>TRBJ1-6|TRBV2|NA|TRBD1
TGTGCCAGCTGGACAGGGTTTGGTAATTCACCCCTCCACTTT
CASWTGFGNSPLHF
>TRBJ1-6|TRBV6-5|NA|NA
TGTGCCAGCAGTCTCGGGACACCTTATAATTCACCCCTCCACTTT
CASSLGTPYNSPLHF
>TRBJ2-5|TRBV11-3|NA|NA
TGTGCCAGCAGCTTAGGTGGGACGAGCCAAGAGACCCAGTACTTC
CASSLGGTSQETQYF
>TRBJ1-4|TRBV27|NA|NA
TGTGCCAGCAGTTTAAACGGGGCCACTAATGAAAAACTGTTTTTT
CASSLNGATNEKLFF
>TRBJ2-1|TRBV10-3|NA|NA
TGTGCCATCAGTGACGTGCGGGGCTCCTACAATGAGCAGTTCTTC
CAISDVRGSYNEQFF
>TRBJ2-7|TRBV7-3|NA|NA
TGTGCCAGCAGCTTAGGTGGTGGGACCCAATACGAGCAGTACTTC
CASSLGGGTQYEQYF
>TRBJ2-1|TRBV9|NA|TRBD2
TGTGCCAGCAGCGTAGGGCAGCGGGGGGGAGACAATGAGCAGTTCTTC
CASSVGQRGGDNEQFF
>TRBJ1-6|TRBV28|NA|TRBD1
TGTGCCAGCAGTTTTGAGACAGGGAGTTCACCCCTCCACTTT
CASSFETGSSPLHF
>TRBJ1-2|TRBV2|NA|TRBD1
TGTGCCAGCCAGACAGGGGACGGCTATGGCTACACCTTC
CASQTGDGYGYTF
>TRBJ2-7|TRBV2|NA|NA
TGTGCCAGCAGAGTACAGGGTTCCTACGAGCAGTACTTC
CASRVQGSYEQYF
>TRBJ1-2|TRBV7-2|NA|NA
TGTGCCAGCAGCTTACCCTACCGGAGTAGGTATGGCTACACCTTC
CASSLPYRSRYGYTF
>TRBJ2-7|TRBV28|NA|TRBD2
TGTGCCAGCAGTTTATCCCCGCTCGAGCGGGGGCGCTACGAGCAGTACTTC
CASSLSPLERGRYEQYF
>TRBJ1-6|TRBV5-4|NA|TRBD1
TGTGCCAGCAGCTTGGGACAGGGAGACTCACCCCTCCACTTT
CASSLGQGDSPLHF
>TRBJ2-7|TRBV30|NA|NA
TGTGCCTGGAGGGGTAGGGACATGATTTACTACGAGCAGTACTTC
CAWRGRDMIYYEQYF
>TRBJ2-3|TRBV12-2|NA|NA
TGTGCAAGTCGGTTAGCGGGTCCCGATACGCAGTATTTT
CASRLAGPDTQYF
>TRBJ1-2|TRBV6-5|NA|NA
TGTGCCAGCAGTTATCCGGGCCGTGGGGGCGATGGCTACACCTTC
CASSYPGRGGDGYTF
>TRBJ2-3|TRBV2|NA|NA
TGTGCCACCAAGAAAACTAGAAGCGGCACAGATACGCAGTATTTT
CATKKTRSGTDTQYF
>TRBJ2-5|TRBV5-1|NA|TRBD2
TGCGCCAGCAGCTTGTTTGGACTAGCGAAAGATGGAGAGACCCAGTACTTC
CASSLFGLAKDGETQYF
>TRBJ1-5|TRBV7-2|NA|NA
TGTGCCAGCAGCTTAGCGACTGTAGATCAGCCCCAGCATTTT
CASSLATVDQPQHF
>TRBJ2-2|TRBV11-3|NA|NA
TGTGCCAGCAGCTTAAGGTCGGCGGCCGGGGAGCTGTTTTTT
CASSLRSAAGELFF
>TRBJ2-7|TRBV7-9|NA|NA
TGTGCCAGCAGCTTAGGTCCCGAATCCTACGAGCAGTACTTC
CASSLGPESYEQYF
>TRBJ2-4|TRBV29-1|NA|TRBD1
TGCAGCGTTGAGACAGGGAGCAAAAACATTCAGTACTTC
CSVETGSKNIQYF
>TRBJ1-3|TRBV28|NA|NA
TGTGCCAGCAGTTCCCTAGGCAGGTCCGGGGGAAACACCATATATTTT
CASSSLGRSGGNTIYF
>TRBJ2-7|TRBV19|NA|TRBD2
TGTGCCAGTAGTATTGCCGCCGGGGGGTTCTCCTACGAGCAGTACTTC
CASSIAAGGFSYEQYF
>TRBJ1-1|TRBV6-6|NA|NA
TGTGCCAGCAGTTACGCCGACAGCGGGCCTGAAGCTTTCTTT
CASSYADSGPEAFF
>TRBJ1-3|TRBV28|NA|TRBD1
TGTGCCAGCACGTTCAGGGGGGTCGGAAACACCATATATTTT
CASTFRGVGNTIYF
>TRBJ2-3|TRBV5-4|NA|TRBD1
TGTGCCAGCAGCTTACAGGGGGCGGGAGATACGCAGTATTTT
CASSLQGAGDTQYF
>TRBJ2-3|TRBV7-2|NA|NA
TGTGCCAGCAGCTTTAGGACCCGCACAGATACGCAGTATTTT
CASSFRTRTDTQYF
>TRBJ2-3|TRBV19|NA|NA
TGTGCCAGTAACCCAAGACCCGACAGAAATACGCAGTATTTT
CASNPRPDRNTQYF
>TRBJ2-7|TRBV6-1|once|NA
TGTGCCAGCAGTGAAGCAAAATACGAGCAGTACTTC
CASSEAKYEQYF
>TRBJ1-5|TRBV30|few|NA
TGTGCCTGGAGTCCCGGACTTGATCAGCCCCAGCATTTT
CAWSPGLDQPQHF
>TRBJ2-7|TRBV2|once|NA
TGTGCCAGCAGTGAGATCGAAAGATGGCAGTACTTC
CASSEIERWQYF
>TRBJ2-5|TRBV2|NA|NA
TGTGCCAGCAGTGAACCCCTGGGATTACGGACCCAGTACTTC
CASSEPLGLRTQYF
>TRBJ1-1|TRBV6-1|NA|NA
TGTGCCAGCAGGGAAGGGGTGAACACTGAAGCTTTCTTT
CASREGVNTEAFF
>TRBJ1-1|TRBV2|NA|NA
TGTGCCAGCAGGACGGTCCCGAACACTGAAGCTTTCTTT
CASRTVPNTEAFF
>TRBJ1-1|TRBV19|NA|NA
TGTGCCAGTAGTGACGGAGGGCTTCGGTTTCGGGCTGAAGCTTTCTTT
CASSDGGLRFRAEAFF
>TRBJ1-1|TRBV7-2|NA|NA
TGTGCCAGCAGCTTAGACGTCCGGAACACTGAAGCTTTCTTT
CASSLDVRNTEAFF
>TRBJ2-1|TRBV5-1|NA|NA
TGCGCCAGCAGCTCCAATCCTAGCGTGAATGAGCAGTTCTTC
CASSSNPSVNEQFF
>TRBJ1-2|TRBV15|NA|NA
TGTGCCACGGCCTCTGCAGGGTTGACCTATGGCTACACCTTC
CATASAGLTYGYTF
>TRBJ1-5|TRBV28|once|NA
TGTGCCAGCAGTTTACTCAGGGGAGGTCAGCCCCAGCATTTT
CASSLLRGGQPQHF
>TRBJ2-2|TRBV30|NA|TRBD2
TGTGCCTGCGGCGGGGGGCCGAACACCGGGGAGCTGTTTTTT
CACGGGPNTGELFF
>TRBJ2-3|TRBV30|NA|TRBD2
TGTGCCTGGAGTGCCGGGAGGGGGTCTGTGGATACGCAGTATTTT
CAWSAGRGSVDTQYF
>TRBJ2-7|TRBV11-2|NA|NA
TGTGCCAGCAGCTTAACCCTCACAGGGGGGGTCTACGAGCAGTACTTC
CASSLTLTGGVYEQYF
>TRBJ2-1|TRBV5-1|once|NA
TGCGCCAGCAGCTTGGCCGGGGGTCTCAGTTACAATGAGCAGTTCTTC
CASSLAGGLSYNEQFF
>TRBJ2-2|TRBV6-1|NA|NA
TGTGCCAGCAGTGAAGTGGACACCGGGGAGCTGTTTTTT
CASSEVDTGELFF
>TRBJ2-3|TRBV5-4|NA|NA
TGTGCCAGCGTGTCAGGCACTGATACGCAGTATTTT
CASVSGTDTQYF
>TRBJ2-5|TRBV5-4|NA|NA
TGTGCCAGCAGCTGGCAGGGGTTTGGAGAGACCCAGTACTTC
CASSWQGFGETQYF
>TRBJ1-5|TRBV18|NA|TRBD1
TGTGCCAGCTCAATCGACCAGGGGGCACCCCAGCATTTT
CASSIDQGAPQHF
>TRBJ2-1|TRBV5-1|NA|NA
TGCGCCAGCAGCTATAGTAGGAATGAGCAGTTCTTC
CASSYSRNEQFF
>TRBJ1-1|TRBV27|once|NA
TGTGCCAGCAGACCACAGGGTTTGGGTGAAGCTTTCTTT
CASRPQGLGEAFF